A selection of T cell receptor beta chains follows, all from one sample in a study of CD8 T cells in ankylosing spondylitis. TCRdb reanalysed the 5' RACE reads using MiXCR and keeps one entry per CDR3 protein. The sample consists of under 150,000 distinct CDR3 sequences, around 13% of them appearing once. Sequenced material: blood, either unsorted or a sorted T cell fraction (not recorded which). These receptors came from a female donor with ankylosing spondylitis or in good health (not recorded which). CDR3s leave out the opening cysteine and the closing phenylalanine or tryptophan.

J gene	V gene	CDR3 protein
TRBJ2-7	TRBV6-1	ASSPGTSGGASSYEQY
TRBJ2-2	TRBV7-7	VSSKNSVNTGELF
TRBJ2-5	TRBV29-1	SVVTSGVWGTQY
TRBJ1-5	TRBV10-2	ASSAPGSQSQH
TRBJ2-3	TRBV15	ATSRELAGQPDTQY
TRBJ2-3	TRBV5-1	ASSVGNTDTQY
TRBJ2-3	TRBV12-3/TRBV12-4	ASSLSPPGLVSDTQY
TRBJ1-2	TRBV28	ASSFNVEGSVYQDGYT
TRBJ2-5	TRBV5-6	ASSLVLAQETQY
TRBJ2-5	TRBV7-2	ASSSKETQY
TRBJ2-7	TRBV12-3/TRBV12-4	ASSLEHRPI
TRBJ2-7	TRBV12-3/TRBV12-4	ASSFEGLSYEQY
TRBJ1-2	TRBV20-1	SARQGNYGYT
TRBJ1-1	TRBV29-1	SVLLPGVSEAF
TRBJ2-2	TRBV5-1	ASSLGGTNTGELF